Listed below are T cell receptor beta chains from one sample, sequenced in a study of CD4 T cells in relation to SARS-CoV-2 and coronaviruses. Profiling relied on immunoSEQ multiplex PCR, and the TCRdb table lists in-frame clones only, not all of them. The sample yields approximately 14,000 clones, roughly 78% seen once. These receptors lack a known antigen. Sequencing was done on a sample of CD4+ T cells from PBMCs, cultured in vitro. All receptors derive from a human donor in good health. The CDR3 runs from the conserved cysteine through the conserved F or W. D genes are given only for firm matches. Part of the rows lack a size; the others show once, few, many or a class for expanded clones.

J gene | D gene | clone size | V gene | CDR3 DNA | CDR3 protein
TRBJ2-2 | . | . | TRBV6-6 | TGTGCCAGCAGTCCCCTCCAGACGGGTTGGCTCGTCCGAGACACCGGGGAGCTGTTTTTT | CASSPLQTGWLVRDTGELFF
TRBJ2-3 | . | . | TRBV5-1 | TGCGCCAGCAGCTTGGAGGGGGGCGCAGATACGCAGTATTTT | CASSLEGGADTQYF
TRBJ2-7 | . | . | TRBV27 | TGTGCCGCTGCAGTGCAGGGCTCCTACGAGCAGTACTTC | CAAAVQGSYEQYF
TRBJ1-1 | TRBD1 | . | TRBV5-5 | TGTGCCAGCAGCCTACAGGGGCTGCGGAACACTGAAGCTTTCTTT | CASSLQGLRNTEAFF
TRBJ2-7 | . | few | TRBV30 | TGTGCCTGGACAAGGGGATACGAGCAGTACTTC | CAWTRGYEQYF
TRBJ1-5 | . | . | TRBV5-1 | TGCGCCAGCAGCTTGGATGGGAGCAATCAGCCCCAGCATTTT | CASSLDGSNQPQHF
TRBJ1-4 | . | . | TRBV5-1 | TGCGCCAGCAGCGTGGGACAAGAAGCAACTAATGAAAAACTGTTTTTT | CASSVGQEATNEKLFF
TRBJ1-2 | . | . | TRBV7-9 | TGTGCCAGCAGTACCAACTATGGCTACACCTTC | CASSTNYGYTF
TRBJ1-5 | TRBD1 | . | TRBV24-1 | TGTGCCACCAGTGACCCGGGACAGGGGGAAGTTCAGCCCCAGCATTTT | CATSDPGQGEVQPQHF
TRBJ2-1 | TRBD2 | . | TRBV2 | TGTGCCAGCAGGTCTAGCGGGAGGTACAATGAGCAGTTCTTC | CASRSSGRYNEQFF
TRBJ2-7 | TRBD2 | once | TRBV11-1 | TGTGCCAGCAGCACCCACACGGGGGGGGAGCAGTACTTC | CASSTHTGGEQYF
TRBJ2-3 | TRBD1 | . | TRBV2 | TGTGCCAGCAGTGTAGGGACAGACGGCACAGATACGCAGTATTTT | CASSVGTDGTDTQYF
TRBJ1-1 | TRBD1 | once | TRBV4-1 | TGCGCCAGCATAGACCACCGGGACAGGGACACTGAAGCTTTCTTT | CASIDHRDRDTEAFF
TRBJ1-1 | . | . | TRBV30 | TGTGCCTGGAGGGCAGGGGATATAGCTTTCTTT | CAWRAGDIAFF
TRBJ1-3 | TRBD1 | . | TRBV18 | TGTGCCAGCTCCCCCTCGGGACAGGGGGCTCGAAACACCATATATTTT | CASSPSGQGARNTIYF
TRBJ1-2 | TRBD1 | . | TRBV6-2/TRBV6-3 | TGTGCCAGCAGTTCCCCAATACAGGGGGCGAATGGCTACACCTTC | CASSSPIQGANGYTF
TRBJ2-7 | TRBD1 | . | TRBV11-3 | TGTGCCAGCAGCTACCAGGACAGGGGCTACGAGCAGTACTTC | CASSYQDRGYEQYF
TRBJ2-5 | TRBD1 | . | TRBV5-1 | TGCGCCAGCAGCTTGGGTACAGGGGGCAATGGGGAGACCCAGTACTTC | CASSLGTGGNGETQYF
TRBJ1-6 | TRBD1 | . | TRBV19 | TGTGCCAGTAGTATCCGGGACAGGGGATATAATTCACCCCTCCACTTT | CASSIRDRGYNSPLHF
TRBJ1-4 | TRBD1 | . | TRBV27 | TGTGCCAGCAGATCCGGGACAGGGTTGAGTGAAAAACTGTTTTTT | CASRSGTGLSEKLFF
TRBJ1-1 | . | . | TRBV3-1/TRBV3-2 | TGTGCCAGCAGCCACAGCGCTGAAGCTTTCTTT | CASSHSAEAFF
TRBJ2-7 | . | . | TRBV3-1/TRBV3-2 | TGTGCCAGCAGCCAAAGCGGGCCCGGGGAGCAGTACTTC | CASSQSGPGEQYF
TRBJ1-2 | . | once | TRBV7-3 | TGTGCCAGCACCCAACCGGGACGTAAAAACTATGGCTACACCTTC | CASTQPGRKNYGYTF
TRBJ1-3 | . | few | TRBV4-1 | TGCGCCAGCAGCCACCCCACAGGCGAATCTGGAAACACCATATATTTT | CASSHPTGESGNTIYF
TRBJ2-2 | . | . | TRBV19 | TGTGCCAGTGTCCCCCGGCAGGGGCTACACACCGGGGAGCTGTTTTTT | CASVPRQGLHTGELFF
TRBJ1-5 | . | . | TRBV6-4 | TGTGCCAGCAGTGCGACCTTAGGATCGTGGGGCAATCAGCCCCAGCATTTT | CASSATLGSWGNQPQHF
TRBJ2-1 | . | . | TRBV12-2 | TGTGCAAGTCGCCCAGCTAGCGGGGCTTACAATGAGCAGTTCTTC | CASRPASGAYNEQFF
TRBJ1-1 | . | few | TRBV25-1 | TGTGCCAGCACCGGGACTGTATCCGGTGGGGCTTTCTTT | CASTGTVSGGAFF
TRBJ2-7 | . | . | TRBV28 | TGTGCCAGCAGCCCCGGGACACGTTACTACGAGCAGTACTTC | CASSPGTRYYEQYF
TRBJ1-5 | TRBD1 | . | TRBV2 | TGTGCCAGCAGCCCCGGGACAGGGGGCCTGCTGCCCCAGCATTTT | CASSPGTGGLLPQHF
TRBJ2-3 | . | . | TRBV7-9 | TGTGCCAGTCGAAGGGGACTGCTCAGCACAGATACGCAGTATTTT | CASRRGLLSTDTQYF
TRBJ1-5 | . | . | TRBV24-1 | TGTGCCACCAGTGAGGGAAAGCTCAATCAGCCCCAGCATTTT | CATSEGKLNQPQHF
TRBJ2-3 | . | . | TRBV24-1 | TGTGCCACCAGTCGATTTGCCGCCGCAGATACGCAGTATTTT | CATSRFAAADTQYF
TRBJ1-4 | TRBD1 | . | TRBV7-9 | TGTGCCAGCAGCTTGGAGACAGGGACTAATGAAAAACTGTTTTTT | CASSLETGTNEKLFF
TRBJ1-4 | . | . | TRBV5-1 | TGCGCCAGCAGTGGGACAACAACTAATGAAAAACTGTTTTTT | CASSGTTTNEKLFF
TRBJ1-1 | . | . | TRBV30 | TGTGCCTGCCAGGGGAACACTGAAGCTTTCTTT | CACQGNTEAFF
TRBJ2-1 | TRBD2 | . | TRBV15 | TGTGCCACCAGCGGCGGGGGAGAGTACAATGAGCAGTTCTTC | CATSGGGEYNEQFF
TRBJ1-2 | . | . | TRBV28 | TGTGCCAGCAGTCCCGGGACCGAATCTCACTATGGCTACACCTTC | CASSPGTESHYGYTF
TRBJ2-7 | . | . | TRBV20-1 | TGCAGTGCGGGAAGTAACGAGCAGTACTTC | CSAGSNEQYF
TRBJ2-5 | . | . | TRBV6-2/TRBV6-3 | TGTGCCAGCAGTTACCCAGAGACCCAGTACTTC | CASSYPETQYF
TRBJ2-7 | TRBD2 | . | TRBV30 | TGTGCCTCAATAGCGGGAGGCGGCTCCTACGAGCAGTACTTC | CASIAGGGSYEQYF
TRBJ2-3 | . | . | TRBV3-1/TRBV3-2 | TGTGCCAGCAGTCGAGGAGGCACAGATACGCAGTATTTT | CASSRGGTDTQYF
TRBJ1-4 | . | . | TRBV14 | TGTGCCAGCAGCCAAGTTGATTCGAGGAGGAATGAAAAACTGTTTTTT | CASSQVDSRRNEKLFF
TRBJ1-2 | . | few | TRBV6-1 | TGTGCCAGCAGTGAAGGGGCTTTTGGCTACACCTTC | CASSEGAFGYTF
TRBJ1-2 | TRBD1 | . | TRBV19 | TGTGCCAGTAGCCGTACAGGACAGGGTGGTTACACCTTC | CASSRTGQGGYTF
TRBJ2-5 | . | . | TRBV5-1 | TGCGCCAGCAGCTTGAAGAGAGAGACCCAGTACTTC | CASSLKRETQYF
TRBJ2-2 | TRBD2 | few | TRBV7-9 | TGTGCCAGCAGCTTCTCCGGGACTAGCGATGACACCGGGGAGCTGTTTTTT | CASSFSGTSDDTGELFF
TRBJ2-2 | TRBD2 | few | TRBV7-9 | TGTGCCAGCAGCCACCCGACTAGCGGCAACGCCGGGGAGCTGTTTTTT | CASSHPTSGNAGELFF
TRBJ2-7 | . | once | TRBV3-1/TRBV3-2 | TGTGCCAGCAGCCAAGATGGGTTTGTATCCGGCTCCAGAAGGGGCGAGCAGTACTTC | CASSQDGFVSGSRRGEQYF
TRBJ2-1 | . | once | TRBV6-6 | TGTGCCAGCAGTCATACCGGGACTCCTCCCAATTACAATGAGCAGTTCTTC | CASSHTGTPPNYNEQFF
TRBJ2-1 | TRBD2 | . | TRBV24-1 | TGTGCCACCAGTGATTTCGGACTAGCGGGAAACAATGAGCAGTTCTTC | CATSDFGLAGNNEQFF
TRBJ1-3 | . | few | TRBV2 | TGTGCCAGCAGCCTACAGGGTACCGGAAACACCATATATTTT | CASSLQGTGNTIYF